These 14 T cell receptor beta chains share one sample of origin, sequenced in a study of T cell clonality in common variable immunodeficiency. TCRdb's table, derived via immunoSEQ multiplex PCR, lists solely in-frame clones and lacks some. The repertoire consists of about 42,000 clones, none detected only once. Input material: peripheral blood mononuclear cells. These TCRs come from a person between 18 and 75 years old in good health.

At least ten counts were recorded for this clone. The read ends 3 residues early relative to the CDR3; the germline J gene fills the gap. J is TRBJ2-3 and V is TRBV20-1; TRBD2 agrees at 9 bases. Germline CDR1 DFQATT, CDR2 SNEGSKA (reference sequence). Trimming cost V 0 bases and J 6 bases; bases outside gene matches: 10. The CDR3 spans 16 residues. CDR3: CSARDSSGRSADTQYF. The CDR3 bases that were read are TGCAGTGCTAGAGATTCAAGCGGGAGGTCCGCTGATACG.

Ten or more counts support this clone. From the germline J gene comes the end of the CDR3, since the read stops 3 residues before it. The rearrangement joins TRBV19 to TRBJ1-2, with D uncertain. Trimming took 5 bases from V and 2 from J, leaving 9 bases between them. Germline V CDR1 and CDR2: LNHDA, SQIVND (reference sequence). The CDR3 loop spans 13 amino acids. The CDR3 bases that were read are TGTGCCAGTAGTTCCTACGTGAACTATGGC. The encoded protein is CASSSYVNYG. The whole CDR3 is CASSSYVNYGYTF.

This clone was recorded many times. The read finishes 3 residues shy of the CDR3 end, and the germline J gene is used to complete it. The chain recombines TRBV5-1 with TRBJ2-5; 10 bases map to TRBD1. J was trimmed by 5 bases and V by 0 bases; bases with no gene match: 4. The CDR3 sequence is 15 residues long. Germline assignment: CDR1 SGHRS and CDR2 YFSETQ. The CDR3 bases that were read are TGCGCCAGCAGCTTGGGACAGGGGGCAGGGGAGACC. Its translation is CASSLGQGAGET. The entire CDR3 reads CASSLGQGAGETQYF.

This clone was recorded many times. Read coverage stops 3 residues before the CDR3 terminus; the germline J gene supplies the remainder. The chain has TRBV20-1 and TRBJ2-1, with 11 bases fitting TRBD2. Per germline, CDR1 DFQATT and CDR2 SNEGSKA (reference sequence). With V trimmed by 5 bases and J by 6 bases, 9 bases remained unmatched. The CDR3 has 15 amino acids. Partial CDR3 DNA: TGCAGTGCTGAGTCACCGGGACTAGCGGTCAATGAG. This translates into CSAESPGLAVNE. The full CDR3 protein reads CSAESPGLAVNEQFF.

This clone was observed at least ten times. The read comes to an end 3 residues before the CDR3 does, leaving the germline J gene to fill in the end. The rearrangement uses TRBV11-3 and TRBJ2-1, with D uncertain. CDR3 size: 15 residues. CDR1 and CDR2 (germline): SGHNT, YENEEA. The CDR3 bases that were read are TGTGCAAGTCGCTTATGCGTAAGCTCCTACAATGAG. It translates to CASRLCVSSYNE. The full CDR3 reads CASRLCVSSYNEQFF.

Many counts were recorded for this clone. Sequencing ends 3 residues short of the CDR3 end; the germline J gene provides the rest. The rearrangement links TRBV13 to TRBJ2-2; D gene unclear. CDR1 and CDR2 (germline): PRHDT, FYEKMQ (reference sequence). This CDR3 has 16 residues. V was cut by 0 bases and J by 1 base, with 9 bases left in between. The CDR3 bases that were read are TGTGCCAGCAGCTTAGGCCTTGCAGGGAACACCGGGGAG. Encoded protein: CASSLGLAGNTGE. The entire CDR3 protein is CASSLGLAGNTGELFF.

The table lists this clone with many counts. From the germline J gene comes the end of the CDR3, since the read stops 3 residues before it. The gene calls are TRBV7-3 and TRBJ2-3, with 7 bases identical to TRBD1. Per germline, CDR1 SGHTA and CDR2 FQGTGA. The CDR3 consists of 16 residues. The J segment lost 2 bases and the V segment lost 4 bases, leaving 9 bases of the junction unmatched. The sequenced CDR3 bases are TGTGCCAGCAGCTCAGGGACAGTCCCCTTCACAGATACG. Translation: CASSSGTVPFTDT. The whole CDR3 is CASSSGTVPFTDTQYF.

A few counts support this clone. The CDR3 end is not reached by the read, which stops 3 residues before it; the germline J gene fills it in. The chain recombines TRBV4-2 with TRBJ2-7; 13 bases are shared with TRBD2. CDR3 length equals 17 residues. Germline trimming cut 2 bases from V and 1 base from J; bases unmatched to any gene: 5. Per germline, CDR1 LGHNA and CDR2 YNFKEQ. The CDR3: CASSQQELAGGSYEQYF. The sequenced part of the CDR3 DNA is TGTGCCAGCAGCCAACAAGAACTAGCGGGAGGGTCCTACGAG.

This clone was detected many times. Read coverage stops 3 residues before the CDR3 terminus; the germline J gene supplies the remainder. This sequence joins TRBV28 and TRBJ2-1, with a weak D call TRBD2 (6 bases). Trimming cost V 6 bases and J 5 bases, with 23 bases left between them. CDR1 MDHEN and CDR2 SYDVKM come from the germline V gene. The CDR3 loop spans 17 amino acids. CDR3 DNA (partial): TGTGCCAGCAGCCTCGACCCTGCGGGACTGGTCCACAATGAG. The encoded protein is CASSLDPAGLVHNE. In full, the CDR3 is CASSLDPAGLVHNEQFF.

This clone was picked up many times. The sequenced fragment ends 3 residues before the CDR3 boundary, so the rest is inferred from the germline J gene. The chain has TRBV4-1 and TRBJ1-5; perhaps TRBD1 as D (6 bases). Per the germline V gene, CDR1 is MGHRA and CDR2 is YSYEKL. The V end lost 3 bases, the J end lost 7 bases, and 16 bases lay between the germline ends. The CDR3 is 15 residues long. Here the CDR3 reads CASSHSDSTGQPQHF. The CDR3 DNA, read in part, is TGCGCCAGCAGCCACTCGGACAGTACGGGCCAGCCC.

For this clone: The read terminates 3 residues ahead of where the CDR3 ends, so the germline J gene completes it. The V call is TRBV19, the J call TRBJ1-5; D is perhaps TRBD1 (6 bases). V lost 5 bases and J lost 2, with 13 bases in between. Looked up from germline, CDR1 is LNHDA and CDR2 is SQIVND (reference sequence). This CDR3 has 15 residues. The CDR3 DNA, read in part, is TGTGCCAGTAGTCGAGAGGGGGTCGGCAATCAGCCC. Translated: CASSREGVGNQP. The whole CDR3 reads CASSREGVGNQPQHF.

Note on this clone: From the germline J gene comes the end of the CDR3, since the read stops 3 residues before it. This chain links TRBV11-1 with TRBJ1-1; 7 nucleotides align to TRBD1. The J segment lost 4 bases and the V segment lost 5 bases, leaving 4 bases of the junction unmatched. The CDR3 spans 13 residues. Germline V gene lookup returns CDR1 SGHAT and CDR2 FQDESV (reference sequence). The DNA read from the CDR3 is TGTGCCAGCAGCCGTGACAGGGTCACTGAA. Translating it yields CASSRDRVTE. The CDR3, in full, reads CASSRDRVTEAFF.

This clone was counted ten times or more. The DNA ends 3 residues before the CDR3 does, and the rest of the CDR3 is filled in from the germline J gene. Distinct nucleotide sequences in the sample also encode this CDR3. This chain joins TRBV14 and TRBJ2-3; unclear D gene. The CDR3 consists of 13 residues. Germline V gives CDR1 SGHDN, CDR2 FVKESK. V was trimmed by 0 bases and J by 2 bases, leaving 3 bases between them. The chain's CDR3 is CASSQDLTDTQYF. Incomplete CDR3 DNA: TGTGCCAGCAGCCAAGACCTCACAGATACG.

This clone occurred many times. The DNA read from the CDR3 is TGTGCCAGTAGAAAGGACAGTGAG. Amino acid sequence: CASRKDSE. The whole CDR3 sequence reads CASRKDSEQFF. The chain couples TRBV19 to TRBJ2-1; possible D gene TRBD1, 6 bases. The missing CDR3 end, 3 residues past where the read stops, is filled in from the germline J gene. Deletions cut 6 bases from V and 9 bases from J, with 9 bases between. Germline assignment: CDR1 LNHDA and CDR2 SQIVND (reference sequence). This CDR3 contains 11 residues.